The clone carrying this TCR beta chain was observed a handful of times. Its antigen is not known. Trimming pared 6 bases from V and 7 bases from J, leaving 10 bases between. Germline CDR1 is SNHLY and CDR2 is FYNNEI. This CDR3 region has 12 residues. This entry is derived from a study of identical twins. Study outcomes and limitations: Beta out-of-frame sequences showed weaker excess sharing between twins. One should note that invariant MAIT and iNKT cells could partly confound zero-insertion analyses.

With template switching, a universal primer site was added, and the cDNA carried unique molecular identifiers. Via MiXCR, TCRdb re-called the 5' RACE reads, giving one row per CDR3 protein. The data hold around 480,000 distinct CDR3 sequences, with 13% to 15% observed a single time. The sample also formed part of further work on yellow fever vaccine responses in identical twins. As that study records: Reports say the vaccine T cell response in twins looked partly convergent and partly personalized.

The origin of this receptor is a woman in her late teens or twenties in good health. The genes are TRBV2 and TRBJ2-1, with D possibly being TRBD1 (6 bases). The sample was CD4+ T cells sorted from blood. CDR3 loop: CASREQGNEQFF. The CDR3 region has the DNA TGTGCCAGCAGAGAACAGGGTAATGAGCAGTTCTTC.